The sequence of this T cell receptor beta chain was determined in a study of blood T cells in healthy people across ages. This clonotype was found a few times. The V segment lost 0 bases and the J segment 4 bases; nucleotides outside the gene matches: 6. Germline-derived CDR1 and CDR2 are SGHAT and FQDESV (reference sequence). The CDR3 loop spans 15 amino acids. A second roughly 6 to 11 cycle PCR used barcoded and J-beta primers. TCRdb analysed the 5' RACE reads with MiXCR anew, one entry per CDR3 protein. The sample lists roughly 1,800,000 distinct CDR3 sequences, around 48% occurring once. Sequencing was done on a sample of blood. The J gene is TRBJ2-7, the V gene TRBV11-1; TRBD2 matches 7 bases. The receptor was isolated from a woman aged 40 to 55 in good health. DNA for the CDR3: TGTGCCAGCAGCTTAGCCGGGGGGATCGTTTACGAGCAGTACTTC. Encoded protein: CASSLAGGIVYEQYF.